This is a list of T cell receptor beta chains from one sample in a study of T cell repertoires in ileal Crohn's disease. Using immunoSEQ multiplex PCR, the repertoire was profiled, and TCRdb retains in-frame clones only, with some absent. This table has 5,000 to 6,000 clones, roughly four fifths appearing once. The sequenced sample consisted of ileal tissue. Source of these receptors: an adult with Crohn's disease. The CDR3 runs from the conserved cysteine through the conserved F or W. D genes are given only for firm matches. A row's size may be missing; if present it is once, few, many or a size class.

>TRBD1|.|14|TRBJ2-7|TRBV28
TGTGCCAGCAGTCCTCCGGACAGGTCCTACGAGCAGTACTTC
CASSPPDRSYEQYF
>.|.|14|TRBJ2-7|TRBV28
TGTGCCAGCAGCCCCCCCAGGGGCTCCTACGAGCAGTACTTC
CASSPPRGSYEQYF
>.|.|14|TRBJ1-2|TRBV2
TGTGCCAGCAGTGAAGGGACAGTGGTTTCTGGCTACACCTTC
CASSEGTVVSGYTF
>TRBD2|.|15|TRBJ2-3|TRBV7-9
TGTGCCAGCAGCGCGGGGGAAGGATACACAGATACGCAGTATTTT
CASSAGEGYTDTQYF
>.|.|12|TRBJ2-2|TRBV4-3
TGCGCCAGCAGCCAAGGGGGTGGAGAGCTGTTTTTT
CASSQGGGELFF
>.|.|14|TRBJ1-2|TRBV30
TGTGCCTGGAGTGGGACAGCCCCTAACTATGGCTACACCTTC
CAWSGTAPNYGYTF
>.|few|10|TRBJ1-1|TRBV2
TGTGCCATATCAGAGGCTGAAGCTTTCTTT
CAISEAEAFF
>.|.|12|TRBJ2-7|TRBV7-8
TGTGCCAGCAGCTCTCCCGGAGGGGAGCAGTACTTC
CASSSPGGEQYF
>.|.|12|TRBJ1-2|TRBV7-9
TGTGCCAGCAGCGGGGAGGATTATGGCTACACCTTC
CASSGEDYGYTF
>.|.|14|TRBJ2-2|TRBV7-2
TGTGCCAGCAGGCGATCAGGGTCCGACGGGGAGCTGTTTTTT
CASRRSGSDGELFF
>TRBD1|.|16|TRBJ2-7|TRBV4-1
TGCGCCAGCAGCCAAGTTAGTAACAGGGGGCCCTACGAGCAGTACTTC
CASSQVSNRGPYEQYF
>TRBD1|once|13|TRBJ2-2|TRBV6-4
TGTGCCAGCAGGAGACAGGGGAGCGGGGAGCTGTTTTTT
CASRRQGSGELFF
>.|once|14|TRBJ1-1|TRBV4-3
TGCGCCAGCAGCCAAACCTCGACAGGAGGTAAAGCTTTCTTT
CASSQTSTGGKAFF
>.|.|13|TRBJ2-7|TRBV5-4
TGTGCCAGTGGCAGGGAGAGCTCGTACGAGCAGTACTTC
CASGRESSYEQYF
>TRBD2|once|16|TRBJ2-5|TRBV7-9
TGTGCCAGCAGCTTTTTACTAGCGGGGGACCAAGAGACCCAGTACTTC
CASSFLLAGDQETQYF
>TRBD1|.|12|TRBJ1-5|TRBV29-1
TGCAGCGTTTGGACAGGGGATCAGCCCCAGCATTTT
CSVWTGDQPQHF
>.|.|13|TRBJ2-1|TRBV7-7
TGTGCCAGCAGCTTGCCGGGTCACAATGAGCAGTTCTTC
CASSLPGHNEQFF
>TRBD2|few|13|TRBJ2-2|TRBV2
TGTGCCAGTAGCGGGGACTACACCGGGGAGCTGTTTTTT
CASSGDYTGELFF
>.|once|14|TRBJ2-7|TRBV4-1
TGCGCCAGCAGCCGACCGGGAACACCCTACGAGCAGTACTTC
CASSRPGTPYEQYF
>.|.|10|TRBJ1-1|TRBV28
TGTGCCAGCAGTTCTTCCGAAGCTTTCTTT
CASSSSEAFF
>TRBD1|.|14|TRBJ2-1|TRBV2
TGTGCCAGCAGTAGACAGGGAGATAGGTATGAGCAGTTCTTC
CASSRQGDRYEQFF
>.|.|11|TRBJ2-3|TRBV28
TGTGCCAGCAAGACCACAGATACGCAGTATTTT
CASKTTDTQYF
>.|.|13|TRBJ2-1|TRBV19
TGTGCCAGTAGTCCTCTAGCGATAGGGGAGCAGTTCTTC
CASSPLAIGEQFF
>TRBD1|.|12|TRBJ1-2|TRBV11-2
TGTGCCAGCAGCGGGGACAGTTTTGGCTACACCTTC
CASSGDSFGYTF
>.|.|13|TRBJ1-2|TRBV5-6
TGTGCCAGCAGCGCGACGGACAAGGCTGGCTACACCTTC
CASSATDKAGYTF
>.|once|16|TRBJ2-3|TRBV12-2
TGTGCAAGTCGCCAGGGCGGGAGGGCCTACACAGATACGCAGTATTTT
CASRQGGRAYTDTQYF
>.|.|13|TRBJ1-6|TRBV2
TGTGCCAGCAAGAGGTCCGAAAATTCACCCCTCCACTTT
CASKRSENSPLHF
>.|few|11|TRBJ1-1|TRBV29-1
TGCAGCGTTCGCTATAACACTGAAGCTTTCTTT
CSVRYNTEAFF
>.|.|11|TRBJ1-3|TRBV6-6
TGTGCGTGGGGCTCTGGAAACACCATATATTTT
CAWGSGNTIYF
>.|.|16|TRBJ1-4|TRBV5-6
TGTGCCAGCAGCTCGTCCGAGGGGGCAACTAATGAAAAACTGTTTTTT
CASSSSEGATNEKLFF
>.|once|11|TRBJ2-1|TRBV6-6
TGTGCCAGCCGAAAGGGAGATGAGCAGTTCTTC
CASRKGDEQFF
>.|.|10|TRBJ1-1|TRBV29-1
TGCAGCGCTGGGACACTGGAAGCTTTCTTT
CSAGTLEAFF
>.|.|13|TRBJ1-6|TRBV11-2
TGTGCCAGCAGCTACCAGGGCCTTTCACCCCTCCACTTT
CASSYQGLSPLHF
>TRBD1|.|15|TRBJ2-7|TRBV7-9
TGTGCCAGCACCATCATTGACAGGGTCGTTGGGAAGCAGTACTTC
CASTIIDRVVGKQYF
>.|.|11|TRBJ2-3|TRBV11-1
TGTGCCAGCAGCCGACAGGATACGCAGTATTTT
CASSRQDTQYF
>TRBD2|.|16|TRBJ2-2|TRBV5-1
TGCGCCAGCAGAGAGGGCGGGAGTGGTAACACCGGGGAGCTGTTTTTT
CASREGGSGNTGELFF
>.|.|15|TRBJ2-3|TRBV5-1
TGCGCCAGCAGAGAGCAGGGGCAATCGACAGATACGCAGTATTTT
CASREQGQSTDTQYF
>TRBD1|.|14|TRBJ2-5|TRBV10-3
TGTGCCATCAGTGTCCGGGACAGCGGAGAGACCCAGTACTTC
CAISVRDSGETQYF
>TRBD2|.|16|TRBJ2-3|TRBV7-9
TGTGCCAGCAGTTCCCTAGGCGGGGGGGCCGGTGATACGCAGTATTTT
CASSSLGGGAGDTQYF
>TRBD1|.|15|TRBJ2-1|TRBV5-4
TGTGCCAGCAGCTTGGTCTTGTCGGGGCAGGGGGCTCTGTTCTTC
CASSLVLSGQGALFF
>TRBD1|.|14|TRBJ1-5|TRBV28
TGTGCCAGCAGTAAACGACAGGGTAGGCAGCCCCAGCATTTT
CASSKRQGRQPQHF
>.|.|13|TRBJ2-1|TRBV9
TGTGCCAGCAGCGATGGCTTAGACAATGAGCAGTTCTTC
CASSDGLDNEQFF
>TRBD2|.|16|TRBJ2-3|TRBV7-2
TGTGCCAGCAGCTTAAACAGGCGGGGGGTCACAGATACGCAGTATTTT
CASSLNRRGVTDTQYF
>.|.|16|TRBJ2-5|TRBV29-1
TGCAGCGCTACCTCCCCGCTGACGCGGGCCGGAGAGACCCAGTACTTC
CSATSPLTRAGETQYF
>.|.|14|TRBJ2-7|TRBV7-2
TGTGCCAGCAGCTTAGAAGGAGGCCCCTACGGGCAGTACTTC
CASSLEGGPYGQYF
>.|.|14|TRBJ1-1|TRBV18
TGTGCCAGCTCACCACCGGTAGACAGGTATGGGGCTTTCTTT
CASSPPVDRYGAFF
>.|.|14|TRBJ1-2|TRBV28
TGTGCCACCTCAATCCCGGCGGGGGGATATGGCTACACCTTC
CATSIPAGGYGYTF
>TRBD1|.|13|TRBJ1-1|TRBV30
TGTGCCTGGAGCATAAACAGGGGAGCTGAAGCTTTCTTT
CAWSINRGAEAFF
>TRBD2|few|16|TRBJ2-3|TRBV2
TGTGCCAGCAGTGGGGGGGCTAGCGGGAGTACAGATACGCAGTATTTT
CASSGGASGSTDTQYF
>.|.|14|TRBJ2-5|TRBV10-1
TGCGCCACCCCTCATGCAATTACTCGAGAGACCCAGTACTTC
CATPHAITRETQYF
>.|.|15|TRBJ1-3|TRBV6-1
TGTGCCAGCAGTGGGGCTCAATGGGCGAAGGACACCATATATTTT
CASSGAQWAKDTIYF
>TRBD1|.|15|TRBJ2-3|TRBV6-6
TGTGCCAGCAGCTCGGACAGGATCAGCACAGATACGCAGTATTTT
CASSSDRISTDTQYF